The 32 T cell receptor beta chains given below trace back to one sample, sequenced in a study of PD-1 blockade in classical Hodgkin lymphoma. Time point defined: cycle 4 day 1 (C4D1), after 6 weeks of nivolumab. Relapse was seen in all patients after autologous stem cell transplantation, and brentuximab vedotin exposure was variable. The protocol was immunoSEQ multiplex PCR, while the TCRdb copy is restricted to in-frame clones and leaves out a portion. The repertoire has about 24,000 clones, approximately 77% of them found once; the top ten carry over 20%. Specimen: peripheral blood mononuclear cells (PBMCs), collected before the fourth cycle of nivolumab. The source is a human donor with classical Hodgkin lymphoma.

The V call is TRBV10-3, the J call TRBJ2-3, with a possible D match to TRBD1 (6 bases). From germline, CDR1 is ENHRY and CDR2 SYGVKD. The CDR3 consists of 14 residues. Trimming took 7 bases from V and 4 from J, leaving 15 bases between them. This CDR3 is CAINSAGAADTQYF. CDR3 DNA: TGTGCCATCAACTCTGCAGGGGCTGCAGATACGCAGTATTTT.

The J gene is TRBJ1-6, the V gene TRBV13; D is uncertain. V lost 4 bases and J lost 6, with 13 bases in between. The germline CDR1 and CDR2 sequences are PRHDT and FYEKMQ (reference sequence). The CDR3 has 15 residues. CDR3 protein: CASSSGRALNSPLHF. The DNA for the CDR3 is TGTGCCAGCAGCTCAGGCCGGGCCCTTAATTCACCCCTCCACTTT.

This clone has only a few counts. The V gene is TRBV9, the J gene TRBJ2-1; 8 positions match TRBD1. The CDR3 consists of 15 residues. Trimming removed 4 bases from V and 6 bases from J; junction bases left unmatched: 9. Germline CDR1 SGDLS, CDR2 YYNGEE. CDR3 in DNA: TGTGCCAGCAGCACTTCGGGACAGGAAATCAATGAGCAGTTCTTC. Encoded protein: CASSTSGQEINEQFF. The full variable domain, with the rest looked up from reference TRBV9 and TRBJ2-1, is DSGVTQTPKHLITATGQRVTLRCSPRSGDLSVYWYQQSLDQGLQFLIQYYNGEERAKGNILERFSAQQFPDLHSELNLSSLELGDSALYFCASSTSGQEINEQFFGPGTRLTVL.

V gene TRBV7-8 combines with J gene TRBJ2-7; TRBD2 matches 8 bases. The germline gives CDR1 SGHVS, CDR2 FQNEAQ. The CDR3 has 15 residues. V shed 1 base, J shed 6 bases, and the junction held 8 bases outside the gene matches. The CDR3 DNA follows: TGTGCCAGCAGCTTAGGAGTAGCGGGGAGCCTCGAGCAGTACTTC. Translating it yields CASSLGVAGSLEQYF.

V and J are TRBV5-1 and TRBJ2-1; TRBD1 matches 7 bases. The CDR3 spans 13 residues. Germline V gene sequence: CDR1 SGHRS, CDR2 YFSETQ. The V and J ends lost 4 bases and 5 bases, in that order; junction bases with no gene match: 3. In nucleotides, the CDR3 is TGCGCCAGCAGCCGGGACAGCCACAATGAGCAGTTCTTC. Its translation is CASSRDSHNEQFF.

The chain employs TRBV11-2 and TRBJ2-1; 9 bases are a match to TRBD2. Germline V CDR1 and CDR2: SGHAT, FQNNGV. After removal of 2 bases from V and 7 bases from J, the junction contained 9 bases not matched to a gene. This CDR3 is built from 16 residues. CDR3 sequence (DNA): TGTGCCAGCAGCTTATACTCTAGCGGGATAAGAAATGAGCAGTTCTTC. It specifies CASSLYSSGIRNEQFF.

The chain employs TRBV4-2 and TRBJ2-5, with D perhaps TRBD2 (5 bases). This CDR3 has 16 residues. The ends were cut back, 0 bases at V and 5 bases at J, with 16 bases in the middle. The germline gives CDR1 LGHNA, CDR2 YNFKEQ. CDR3 loop: CASSQDGLADTETQYF. For the CDR3, the DNA is TGTGCCAGCAGCCAAGATGGTCTAGCTGATACGGAGACCCAGTACTTC.

J is TRBJ1-1 and V is TRBV10-3; D is ambiguous. The CDR3 length is 12 residues. Trimming removed 8 bases from V and 3 bases from J, with 10 bases in between. From germline, CDR1 is ENHRY and CDR2 SYGVKD. DNA of the CDR3: TGTGCCATCGCCTTGCGGGACACTGAAGCTTTCTTT. It translates to CAIALRDTEAFF.

This chain connects TRBV7-8 to TRBJ2-3; the D is unclear. Trimming left V 7 bases short and J 3 bases short, with 14 bases between. Germline CDR1 is SGHVS and CDR2 is FQNEAQ. This CDR3 comprises 14 residues. The DNA for the CDR3 is TGTGCCAGCACCCACACGCTTCGAACAGATACGCAGTATTTT. Protein: CASTHTLRTDTQYF.

V is TRBV5-8 and J is TRBJ2-6; no reliable D call. This CDR3 comprises 15 residues. Per germline, CDR1 SGHTS and CDR2 YDEGEE. Trimming shortened V by 2 bases and J by 0 bases, and 6 bases separated the two germline ends. The CDR3 DNA reads as TGTGCCAGCAGCTTAGGGAACTCTGGGGCCAACGTCCTGACTTTC. Protein sequence: CASSLGNSGANVLTF. Combining the CDR3 with reference TRBV5-8 and TRBJ2-6 gives the whole variable domain EAGVTQSPTHLIKTRGQQATLRCSPISGHTSVYWYQQALGLGLQFLLWYDEGEERNRGNFPPRFSGRQFPNYSSELNVNALELEDSALYLCASSLGNSGANVLTFGAGSRLTVL.

The J gene is TRBJ2-2, the V gene TRBV5-1; 7 bases agree with TRBD2. This CDR3 is 17 amino acids long. CDR1 and CDR2 (germline): SGHRS, YFSETQ. V shed 7 bases, J shed 1 base, and the junction held 13 bases outside the gene matches. The CDR3 nucleotides read TGCGCCAGCGGAGGGCAGGGAGGGACCATGAACACCGGGGAGCTGTTTTTT. Translation gives CASGGQGGTMNTGELFF.

The chain has TRBV5-5 and TRBJ1-5; no clear D. The germline V and J ends were trimmed by 4 bases and 6 bases, with 17 bases remaining between them. The germline V gene encodes CDR1 SGHKS and CDR2 YYEKEE (reference sequence). The length of the CDR3 is 15 residues. CDR3 amino acids: CASSRGGSGSQPQHF. CDR3 coding DNA: TGTGCCAGCAGCCGCGGCGGCTCCGGAAGTCAGCCCCAGCATTTT.

In its sample, this clone ranks as medium-sized. This chain joins TRBV6-1 and TRBJ1-3; D is unclear. The CDR3 length is 14 residues. V was clipped by 6 bases and J by 0 bases, with 9 bases between them. Germline CDR1 and CDR2: MNHNS and SASEGT. The CDR3 sequence is CASRDQDSGNTIYF. CDR3 sequence (DNA): TGTGCCAGCAGGGACCAAGACTCTGGAAACACCATATATTTT.

Only one count was recorded for this clone. As DNA, the CDR3 is TGTGCCAGCTCACCAAGGACAGACTACAATGAGCAGTTCTTC. Encoded protein: CASSPRTDYNEQFF. This chain links TRBV18 with TRBJ2-1; D is possibly TRBD1 (6 bases). V lost 2 bases and J 3 bases, leaving 8 bases between the germline ends. Germline CDR1 and CDR2: KGHSH and LQKENI. The CDR3 consists of 14 residues.

The chain employs TRBV2 and TRBJ1-2, with 7 bases identical to TRBD1. The CDR3 is made up of 14 amino acids. Germline trimming cut 5 bases from V and 8 bases from J; bases unmatched to any gene: 11. The germline gives CDR1 SNHLY, CDR2 FYNNEI. The CDR3 nucleotides read TGTGCCAGCAGTAGCTCAGGGGGAATTCCAGGCTACACCTTC. Protein sequence: CASSSSGGIPGYTF.

The rearrangement uses TRBV5-8 and TRBJ2-2, with a tentative D call TRBD2 (5 bases). Trimming removed 7 bases from V and 2 bases from J, with 6 bases in between. Per the germline V gene, CDR1 is SGHTS and CDR2 is YDEGEE. The CDR3 sequence is 12 residues long. As DNA, the CDR3 is TGTGCCAGCCGGGAAAACACCGGGGAGCTGTTTTTT. This sequence encodes CASRENTGELFF. Using reference TRBV5-8 and TRBJ2-2 for the parts outside the CDR3, the full variable domain is EAGVTQSPTHLIKTRGQQATLRCSPISGHTSVYWYQQALGLGLQFLLWYDEGEERNRGNFPPRFSGRQFPNYSSELNVNALELEDSALYLCASRENTGELFFGEGSRLTVL.

V is TRBV28 and J is TRBJ1-1; tentative D call: TRBD1 (5 bases). Trimming cost V 1 base and J 2 bases, with 17 bases left between them. Germline values: CDR1 MDHEN, CDR2 SYDVKM. The CDR3 length is 17 residues. The CDR3 DNA reads TGTGCCAGCAGTTTATTTATTTGGGAGGGGTCTAACACTGAAGCTTTCTTT. It is translated as CASSLFIWEGSNTEAFF. Variable domain in full (rest from reference TRBV28 and TRBJ1-1): DVKVTQSSRYLVKRTGEKVFLECVQDMDHENMFWYRQDPGLGLRLIYFSYDVKMKEKGDIPEGYSVSREKKERFSLILESASTNQTSMYLCASSLFIWEGSNTEAFFGQGTRLTVV.

The genes are TRBV30 and TRBJ2-7; 10 nucleotides line up with TRBD1. The trim removed 4 bases at V and 2 bases at J, leaving 5 bases unmatched. Germline V gene sequence: CDR1 GTSNPN, CDR2 SVGIG (reference sequence). The CDR3 sequence is 14 residues long. CDR3 residues: CAWKGTGVTYEQYF. The CDR3 coding sequence is TGTGCCTGGAAGGGGACAGGGGTGACCTACGAGCAGTACTTC.

The chain has TRBV18 and TRBJ1-3; D remains unclear. Germline V gene sequence: CDR1 KGHSH, CDR2 LQKENI. This CDR3 comprises 15 residues. V dropped 3 bases and J dropped 4 bases, with 13 bases sitting between them. In DNA, the CDR3 is TGTGCCAGCTCACCCCCCGGGGTAACGGGAAACACCATATATTTT. Translation: CASSPPGVTGNTIYF.

V gene TRBV21-1 combines with J gene TRBJ2-1; the D call in the table, TRBD2, was not verified against the DNA. TRBV21-1 is a pseudogene. The CDR3 length is 17 residues. The CDR3 DNA reads TGTGCCAGCACCCGGCGCGGCAGTACTAGCTCCTACAATGAGCAGTTCTTC. As protein: CASTRRGSTSSYNEQFF.

This chain connects TRBV7-7 to TRBJ2-1; 8 nucleotides agree with TRBD2. The trim removed 1 base at V and 6 bases at J, leaving 5 bases unmatched. Germline CDR1 is SSHAT and CDR2 is FNYEAQ (reference sequence). The CDR3 totals 15 residues. In DNA form, the CDR3 reads TGTGCCAGCAGCTTAGGGACTAGCCACCGCAATGAGCAGTTCTTC. This codes for CASSLGTSHRNEQFF.

The chain uses TRBV29-1 and TRBJ2-3, with 14 bases lining up with TRBD2. V was pared by 4 bases and J by 1 base, with 1 base of the junction left unmatched. The CDR3 spans 15 residues. Germline loops: CDR1 SQVTM, CDR2 ANQGSEA. The CDR3 DNA reads TGCAGCGTTGGGGGACTAGCGGGAGGCACAGATACGCAGTATTTT. This gives the protein CSVGGLAGGTDTQYF.

V and J are TRBV14 and TRBJ1-2; D is undetermined. From germline, CDR1 is SGHDN and CDR2 FVKESK. The CDR3 runs 12 residues. Trimming took off 0 bases at V and 6 bases at J, with 5 bases between the two ends. CDR3 in DNA: TGTGCCAGCAGCCAAGATCAGGATGGCTACACCTTC. Translating it yields CASSQDQDGYTF.

The chain uses TRBV7-2 and TRBJ2-7; D is unresolved. The CDR3 consists of 15 residues. Germline lookup yields CDR1 SGHTA and CDR2 FQGNSA. V shed 5 bases and J shed 1 base, with 15 bases lying between them. The DNA of the CDR3 is TGTGCCAGCAGCGTATCGTCTCTCGGGTCCTACGAGCAGTACTTC. This sequence encodes CASSVSSLGSYEQYF.

The chain joins TRBV2 to TRBJ2-1, with TRBD1 matching 9 bases. From germline, CDR1 is SNHLY and CDR2 FYNNEI. The CDR3 is 14 residues long. V was clipped by 4 bases and J by 9 bases; unmatched bases: 7. CDR3 nucleotides: TGTGCCAGCAGTGTGACAGGGGGTCCGGGTGAGCAGTTCTTC. This translates into CASSVTGGPGEQFF.

Here the CDR3 DNA reads TGTGCCATCAGTGTATTAGCGGGAGAGGCCGGGGAGCTGTTTTTT. Its protein is CAISVLAGEAGELFF. This sequence joins TRBV10-3 and TRBJ2-2; 9 positions agree with TRBD2. Germline V gene data show CDR1 as ENHRY and CDR2 as SYGVKD. CDR3 size: 15 residues. Losses at the gene ends were 4 bases for V and 6 bases for J; bases not matched to a gene: 6.

The chain uses TRBV5-4 and TRBJ2-1; 9 bases are shared with TRBD1. The CDR3 runs 16 residues. V lost 2 bases, J lost 6 bases, and 9 bases stayed unmatched. Germline assignment: CDR1 SGHNT and CDR2 YYREEE (reference sequence). CDR3: CASSLTGTGPTNEQFF. CDR3 nucleotide sequence: TGTGCCAGCAGCTTAACCGGGACAGGGCCAACCAATGAGCAGTTCTTC.

This clone appeared a single time. This chain uses TRBV5-1 with TRBJ2-1, with D uncertain. This CDR3 is 14 amino acids long. Trimming removed 0 bases at V and 7 bases at J, with 11 bases between. The germline V gene has CDR1 SGHRS and CDR2 YFSETQ. The CDR3 DNA reads TGCGCCAGCAGCTTGGAATTGCGCAAAAATGAGCAGTTCTTC. As protein: CASSLELRKNEQFF. The full variable domain, with the rest looked up from reference TRBV5-1 and TRBJ2-1, is KAGVTQTPRYLIKTRGQQVTLSCSPISGHRSVSWYQQTPGQGLQFLFEYFSETQRNKGNFPGRFSGRQFSNSRSEMNVSTLELGDSALYLCASSLELRKNEQFFGPGTRLTVL.

This clone was picked up one time. The rearrangement links TRBV30 to TRBJ1-2; D gene ambiguous. Per germline, CDR1 GTSNPN and CDR2 SVGIG (reference sequence). The CDR3 has 12 residues. The V and J ends lost 1 base and 4 bases respectively, with 7 bases between them. The CDR3 reads CAWSGMGYGYTF. In DNA, the CDR3 is TGTGCCTGGAGTGGAATGGGCTATGGCTACACCTTC. Full variable domain (remainder filled in from reference TRBV30 and TRBJ1-2): SQTIHQWPATLVQPVGSPLSLECTVEGTSNPNLYWYRQAAGRGLQLLFYSVGIGQISSEVPQNLSASRPQDRQFILSSKKLLLSDSGFYLCAWSGMGYGYTFGSGTRLTVV.

The J gene is TRBJ2-1, the V gene TRBV5-4; 11 bases map to TRBD2. J was trimmed by 8 bases and V by 0 bases; bases with no gene match: 13. The CDR3 length is 18 residues. Germline V gene data show CDR1 as SGHNT and CDR2 as YYREEE (reference sequence). CDR3 region: CASSLVTAPSGRWDEQFF. As DNA, the CDR3 is TGTGCCAGCAGCTTGGTAACTGCGCCTAGCGGGAGGTGGGATGAGCAGTTCTTC.

V gene TRBV28 combines with J gene TRBJ1-1; D gene uncertain. Germline CDR1 MDHEN, CDR2 SYDVKM. Trimming shortened V by 6 bases and J by 4 bases, and 18 bases separated the two germline ends. The CDR3 contains 15 residues. The CDR3 loop is CASRSPAGAATEAFF. The CDR3 nucleotides are TGTGCCAGCAGGTCCCCTGCCGGAGCGGCCACTGAAGCTTTCTTT.

This clone came up once. This CDR3 reads CASSLTGTYEQYF. The CDR3 DNA sequence: TGTGCCAGCAGTTTAACAGGCACCTACGAGCAGTACTTC. V gene TRBV28 combines with J gene TRBJ2-7, with D possibly TRBD1 on 5 matching bases. Trimming took off 2 bases at V and 2 bases at J, with 7 bases between the two ends. Germline V CDR1 and CDR2: MDHEN, SYDVKM. The CDR3 is 13 amino acids.